The clone carrying this T cell receptor beta chain was counted between two and nine times. The data were obtained in a study of post-analysis software for immune sequencing data. Looking at the study overall: The cohort encompassed relapsing-remitting, secondary progressive and progressive-relapsing multiple sclerosis disease courses.

The TCR beta cDNA libraries contained unique molecular identifiers. Using its own MiXCR run on the PCR reads, TCRdb lists one record per CDR3 protein. There are 600,000 to 750,000 distinct CDR3 sequences in the sample; 59% occur only once, and 10% to 12% lies in the top ten. What was sequenced was blood. The sequence was obtained from a girl aged 2-9 years with multiple sclerosis.

For the CDR3, the DNA is TGCAGTGCTGGGACACCTAACACCGGGGAGCTGTTTTTT. It is translated as CSAGTPNTGELFF. V and J are TRBV29-1 and TRBJ2-2; D perhaps matches TRBD1 (6 bases). Germline values: CDR1 SQVTM, CDR2 ANQGSEA. CDR3 length: 13 amino acids.